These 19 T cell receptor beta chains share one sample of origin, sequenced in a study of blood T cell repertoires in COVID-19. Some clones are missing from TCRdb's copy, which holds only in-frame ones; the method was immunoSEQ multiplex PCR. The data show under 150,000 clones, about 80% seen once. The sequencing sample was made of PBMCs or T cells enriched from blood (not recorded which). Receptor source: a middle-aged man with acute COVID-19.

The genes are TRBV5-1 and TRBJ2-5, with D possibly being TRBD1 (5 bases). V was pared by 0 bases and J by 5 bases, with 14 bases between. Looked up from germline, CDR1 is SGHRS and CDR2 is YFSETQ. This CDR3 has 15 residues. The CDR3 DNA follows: TGCGCCAGCAGCTTGGCCCGGGCACCAGGGGAGACCCAGTACTTC. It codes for CASSLARAPGETQYF.

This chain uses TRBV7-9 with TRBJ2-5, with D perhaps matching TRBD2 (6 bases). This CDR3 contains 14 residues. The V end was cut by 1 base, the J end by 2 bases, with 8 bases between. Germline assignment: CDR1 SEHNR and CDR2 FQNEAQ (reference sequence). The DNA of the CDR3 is TGTGCCAGCAGCTTAGGAGGGACTCAAGAGACCCAGTACTTC. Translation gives CASSLGGTQETQYF.

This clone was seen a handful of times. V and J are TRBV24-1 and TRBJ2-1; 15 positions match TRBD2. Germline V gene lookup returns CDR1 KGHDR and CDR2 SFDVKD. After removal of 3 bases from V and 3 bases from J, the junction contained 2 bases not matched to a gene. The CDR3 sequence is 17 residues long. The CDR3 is CATSDGTSGRFYNEQFF. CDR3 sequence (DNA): TGTGCCACCAGTGATGGGACTAGCGGGAGGTTCTACAATGAGCAGTTCTTC.

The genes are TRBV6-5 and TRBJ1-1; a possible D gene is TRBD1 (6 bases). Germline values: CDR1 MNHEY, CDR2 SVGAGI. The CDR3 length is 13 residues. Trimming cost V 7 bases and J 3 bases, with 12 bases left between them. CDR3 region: CASNWGQHTEAFF. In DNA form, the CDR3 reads TGTGCCAGCAATTGGGGGCAACACACTGAAGCTTTCTTT.

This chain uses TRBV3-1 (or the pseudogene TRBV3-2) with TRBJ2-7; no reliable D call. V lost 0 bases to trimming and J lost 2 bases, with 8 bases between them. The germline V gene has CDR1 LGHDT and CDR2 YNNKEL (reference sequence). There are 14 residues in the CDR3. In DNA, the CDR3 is TGTGCCAGCAGCCAAGATCTATTAACCTACGAGCAGTACTTC. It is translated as CASSQDLLTYEQYF.

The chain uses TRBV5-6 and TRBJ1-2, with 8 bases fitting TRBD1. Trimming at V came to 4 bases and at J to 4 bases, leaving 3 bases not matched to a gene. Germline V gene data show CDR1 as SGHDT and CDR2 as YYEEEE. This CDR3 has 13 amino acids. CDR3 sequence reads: CASSQGAGYGYTF. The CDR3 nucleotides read TGTGCCAGCAGCCAGGGGGCCGGCTATGGCTACACCTTC.

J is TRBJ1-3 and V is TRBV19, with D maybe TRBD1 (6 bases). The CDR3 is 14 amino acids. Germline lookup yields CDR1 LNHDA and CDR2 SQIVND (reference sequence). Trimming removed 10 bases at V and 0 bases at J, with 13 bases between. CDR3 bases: TGTGCCACCATCGGACAGAGCTCTGGAAACACCATATATTTT. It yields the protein CATIGQSSGNTIYF.

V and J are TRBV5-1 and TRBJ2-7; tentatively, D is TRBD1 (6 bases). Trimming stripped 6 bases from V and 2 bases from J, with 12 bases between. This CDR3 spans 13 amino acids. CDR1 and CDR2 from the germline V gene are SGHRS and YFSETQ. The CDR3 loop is CASKVPGAYEQYF. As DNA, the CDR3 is TGCGCCAGCAAGGTTCCAGGGGCCTACGAGCAGTACTTC.

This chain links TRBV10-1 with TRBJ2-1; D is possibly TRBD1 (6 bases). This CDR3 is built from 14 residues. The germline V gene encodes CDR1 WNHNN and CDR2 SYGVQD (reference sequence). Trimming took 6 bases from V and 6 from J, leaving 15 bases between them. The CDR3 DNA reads TGCGCCAGCAGCAACAGGGACCTAGCCAATGAGCAGTTCTTC. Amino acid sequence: CASSNRDLANEQFF.

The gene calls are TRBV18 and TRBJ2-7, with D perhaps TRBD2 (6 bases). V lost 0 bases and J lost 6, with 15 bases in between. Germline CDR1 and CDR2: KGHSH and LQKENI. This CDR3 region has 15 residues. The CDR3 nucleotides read TGTGCCAGCTCACCACCGGAACCGCGGGGTTCCGAGCAGTACTTC. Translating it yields CASSPPEPRGSEQYF.

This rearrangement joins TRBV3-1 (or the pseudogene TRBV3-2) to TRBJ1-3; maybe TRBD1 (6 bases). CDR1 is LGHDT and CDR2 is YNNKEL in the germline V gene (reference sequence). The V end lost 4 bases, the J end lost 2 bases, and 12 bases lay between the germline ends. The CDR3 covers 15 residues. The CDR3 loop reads CASSLSDSPGNTIYF. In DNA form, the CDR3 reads TGTGCCAGCAGCCTATCGGACAGCCCTGGAAACACCATATATTTT.

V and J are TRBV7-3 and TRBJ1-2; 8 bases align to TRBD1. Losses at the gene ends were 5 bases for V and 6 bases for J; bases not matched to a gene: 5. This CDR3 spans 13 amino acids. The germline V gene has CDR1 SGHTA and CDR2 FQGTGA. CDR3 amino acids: CASSGAGGDGYTF. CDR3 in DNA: TGTGCCAGCAGCGGAGCAGGGGGCGATGGCTACACCTTC.

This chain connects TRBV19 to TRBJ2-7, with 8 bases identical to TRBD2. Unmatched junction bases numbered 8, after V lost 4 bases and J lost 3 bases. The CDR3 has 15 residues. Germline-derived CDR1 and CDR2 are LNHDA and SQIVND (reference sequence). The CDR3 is CASSTSGGSLYEQYF. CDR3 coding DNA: TGTGCCAGTAGTACCAGCGGGGGAAGTCTCTACGAGCAGTACTTC.

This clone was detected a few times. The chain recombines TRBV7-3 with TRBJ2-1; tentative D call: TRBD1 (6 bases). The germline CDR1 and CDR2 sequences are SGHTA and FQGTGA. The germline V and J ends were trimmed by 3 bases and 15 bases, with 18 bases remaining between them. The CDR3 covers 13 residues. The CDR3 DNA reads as TGTGCCAGCAGCTTGCAACCGGGACAAAAAACGTTCTTC. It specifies CASSLQPGQKTFF.

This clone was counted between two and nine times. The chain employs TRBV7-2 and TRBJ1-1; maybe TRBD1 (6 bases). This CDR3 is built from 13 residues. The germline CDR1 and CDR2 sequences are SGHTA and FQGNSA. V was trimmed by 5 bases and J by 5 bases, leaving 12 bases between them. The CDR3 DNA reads TGTGCCAGCAGCGCCGGACAGTTGACTGAAGCTTTCTTT. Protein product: CASSAGQLTEAFF.

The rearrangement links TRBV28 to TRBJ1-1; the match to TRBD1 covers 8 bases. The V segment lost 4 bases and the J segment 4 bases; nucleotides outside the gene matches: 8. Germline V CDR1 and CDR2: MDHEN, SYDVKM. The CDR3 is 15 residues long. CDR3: CASSSRRGPGTEAFF. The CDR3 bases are TGTGCCAGCAGTTCGCGCAGGGGGCCGGGCACTGAAGCTTTCTTT.

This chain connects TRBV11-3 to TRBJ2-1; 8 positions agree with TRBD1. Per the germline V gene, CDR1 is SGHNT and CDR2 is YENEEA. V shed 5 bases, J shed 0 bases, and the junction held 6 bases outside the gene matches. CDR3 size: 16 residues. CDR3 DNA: TGTGCCAGCAGCCTGGGACAGGTGAGCTCCTACAATGAGCAGTTCTTC. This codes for CASSLGQVSSYNEQFF.

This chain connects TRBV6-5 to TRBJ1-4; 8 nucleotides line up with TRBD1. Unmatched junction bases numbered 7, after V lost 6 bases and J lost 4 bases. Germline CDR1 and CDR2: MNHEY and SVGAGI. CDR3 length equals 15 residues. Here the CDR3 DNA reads TGTGCCAGCAGCTTCGACAGGGGTGGTAATGAAAAACTGTTTTTT. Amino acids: CASSFDRGGNEKLFF.

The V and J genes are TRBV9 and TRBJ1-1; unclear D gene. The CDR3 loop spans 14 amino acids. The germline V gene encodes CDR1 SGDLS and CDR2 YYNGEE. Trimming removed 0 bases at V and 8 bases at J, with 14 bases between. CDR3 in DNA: TGTGCCAGCAGCGTAGCTACGGACTCACCCGAAGCTTTCTTT. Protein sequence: CASSVATDSPEAFF.